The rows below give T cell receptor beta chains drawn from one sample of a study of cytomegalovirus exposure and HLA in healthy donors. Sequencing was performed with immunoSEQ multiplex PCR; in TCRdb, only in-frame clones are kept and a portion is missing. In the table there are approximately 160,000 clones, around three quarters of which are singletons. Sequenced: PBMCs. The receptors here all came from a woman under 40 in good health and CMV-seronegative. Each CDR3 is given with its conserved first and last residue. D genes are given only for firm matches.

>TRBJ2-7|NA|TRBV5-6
CASSLAGSSYEQYF
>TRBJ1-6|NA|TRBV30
CAWRSAVMGNSPLHF
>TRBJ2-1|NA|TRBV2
CASSEVELVGGEQFF
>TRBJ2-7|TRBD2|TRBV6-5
CASSYSGTSGTYEQYF
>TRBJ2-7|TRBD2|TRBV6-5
CASRTLAAFSEQYF
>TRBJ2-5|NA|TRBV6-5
CASSRQDSQYF
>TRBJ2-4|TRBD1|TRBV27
CASSPDRGLRLAKNIQYF
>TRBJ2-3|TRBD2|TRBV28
CASSEPAGGTDTQYF
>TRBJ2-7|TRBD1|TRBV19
CASSMDRGSYEQYF
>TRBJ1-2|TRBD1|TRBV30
CAWSATGANYGYTF
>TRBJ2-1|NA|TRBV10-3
CAISGGRDNSYNEQFF
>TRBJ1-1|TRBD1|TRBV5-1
CASSLPGGRLDTEAFF
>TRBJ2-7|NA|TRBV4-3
CASSQDRAGWTYEQYF
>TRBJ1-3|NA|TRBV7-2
CASSLVGQGLSGNTIYF
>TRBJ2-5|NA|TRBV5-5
CASLRGSGETQYF
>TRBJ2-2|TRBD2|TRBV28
CASSFSGSNTGELFF
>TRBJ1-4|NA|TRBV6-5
CASSYSRGLNEKLFF
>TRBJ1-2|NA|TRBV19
CASSMGARESARNGYTF
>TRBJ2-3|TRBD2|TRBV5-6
CASSLRTSGGNTDTQYF
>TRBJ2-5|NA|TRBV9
CASSVNTGRGETQYF
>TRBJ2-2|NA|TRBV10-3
CAISDRHLNTGELFF
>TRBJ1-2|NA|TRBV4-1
CASSQDWGQPNYGYTF
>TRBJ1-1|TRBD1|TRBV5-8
CASSLEGDRVLRTEAFF
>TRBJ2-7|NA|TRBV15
CATSTPAGEEADEQYF
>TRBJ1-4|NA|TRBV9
CASSGVNEKLFF
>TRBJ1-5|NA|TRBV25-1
CASSPVGGNQPQHF
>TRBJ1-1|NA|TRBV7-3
CASAKQLNTEAFF
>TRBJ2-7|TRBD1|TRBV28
CASSPGQGAWEQYF
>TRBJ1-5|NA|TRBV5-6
CASSLGTGRNQPQHF
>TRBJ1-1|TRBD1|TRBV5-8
CASSRRTGYTEAFF
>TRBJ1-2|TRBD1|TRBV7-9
CASSLEGTGGRGYTF
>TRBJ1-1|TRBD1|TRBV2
CASSARDSLNTEAFF
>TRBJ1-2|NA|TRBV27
CASSLNPLGTPNYGYTF
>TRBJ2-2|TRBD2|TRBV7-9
CASSFPAGANGELFF